Following are 20 T cell receptor beta chains from one sample sequenced in a study of T cells in Graves' hyperthyroidism and ophthalmopathy. RNA transcripts were the template for amplifying TCR beta CDR3 regions. TCR CDR3 regions were first amplified by RT-PCR with HTBI primers. TCRdb re-called the multiplex PCR reads with MiXCR, one entry per CDR3 protein. Of some 300,000 distinct CDR3 sequences listed, around 20% were seen once; the top ten hold approximately 37%. The sequencing sample was made of blood. All receptors derive from a man in his fifties or sixties with Graves' ophthalmopathy.

This clonotype was seen many times. CDR3 sequence reads: CASSGRTGRTEAFF. The DNA for the CDR3 is TGTGCCAGCAGTGGGAGGACCGGGCGGACTGAAGCTTTCTTT. V gene TRBV2 combines with J gene TRBJ1-1, with D hard to call. Germline V lookup: CDR1 SNHLY, CDR2 FYNNEI. Trimming removed 4 bases at V and 5 bases at J, with 14 bases between. The CDR3 has 14 residues.

This clonotype was seen only a few times. This CDR3 is CASSLATGTDTQYF. The CDR3 DNA follows: TGCGCCAGCAGCTTGGCCACAGGGACCGATACGCAGTATTTT. The chain has TRBV5-1 and TRBJ2-3; perhaps TRBD1 as D (6 bases). In germline, CDR1 is SGHRS, CDR2 YFSETQ. Trimming removed 0 bases from V and 6 bases from J, with 11 bases in between. The CDR3 runs 14 residues.

This clonotype was detected many times. The CDR3 DNA reads TGTGCCAGCAGCTCCGGGACTAACCCCCTGAATGAGCAGTTCTTC. Translation gives CASSSGTNPLNEQFF. This chain connects TRBV2 to TRBJ2-1; 7 bases agree with TRBD2. This CDR3 is built from 15 residues. Germline values: CDR1 SNHLY, CDR2 FYNNEI. With 6 bases clipped from V and 7 bases from J, the junction kept 12 bases outside the gene matches.

This clonotype has a count of ten or more. The chain links TRBV6-1 to TRBJ1-2; D call uncertain. CDR1 MNHNS and CDR2 SASEGT come from the germline V gene. The CDR3 is 12 residues long. V dropped 6 bases and J dropped 7 bases, with 12 bases sitting between them. The CDR3 sequence is CASSADRSGYTF. The CDR3 nucleotides are TGTGCCAGCAGCGCTGATCGGAGTGGCTACACCTTC.

In its sample, this clonotype was seen a few times. The chain links TRBV5-1 to TRBJ1-4; TRBD1 is a possible D gene (6 bases). V was trimmed by 6 bases and J by 0 bases, leaving 9 bases between them. This CDR3 contains 14 residues. Germline CDR1 SGHRS, CDR2 YFSETQ. In DNA form, the CDR3 reads TGCGCCAGCAAAGGGACAACAACTAATGAAAAACTGTTTTTT. It yields the protein CASKGTTTNEKLFF.

The chain has TRBV6-1 and TRBJ2-5; D might be TRBD2 (6 bases). V lost 7 bases, J lost 5 bases, and 17 bases lay in between. Germline V gives CDR1 MNHNS, CDR2 SASEGT. The CDR3 sequence is 14 residues long. This chain's CDR3 is CASNGGIRRETQYF. The CDR3 nucleotides read TGTGCCAGCAATGGCGGGATAAGGCGGGAGACCCAGTACTTC.

This clonotype appeared a few times. The rearrangement links TRBV4-1 to TRBJ1-2, with 7 bases fitting TRBD1. The germline V gene has CDR1 MGHRA and CDR2 YSYEKL. The CDR3 spans 15 residues. V trimming: 0 bases; J trimming: 4 bases; junction bases outside the gene matches: 5. The DNA of the CDR3 is TGCGCCAGCAGCCAAGAACAGGGGCGAAGCTATGGCTACACCTTC. Protein sequence: CASSQEQGRSYGYTF.

The chain links TRBV12-3 or TRBV12-4 to TRBJ2-5; no reliable D call. Trimming stripped 6 bases from V and 0 bases from J, with 8 bases between. The CDR3 has 13 residues. CDR3: CASRWNYQETQYF. As DNA, the CDR3 is TGTGCCAGCAGATGGAACTACCAAGAGACCCAGTACTTC.

The chain couples TRBV24-1 to TRBJ2-3, with D perhaps matching TRBD2 (6 bases). In germline, CDR1 is KGHDR, CDR2 SFDVKD. There are 15 residues in the CDR3. V was shortened by 5 bases and J by 0 bases, with 11 bases between the two germline ends. The CDR3, as DNA: TGTGCCACCAGTGGGCCCGCGGGGAGCACAGATACGCAGTATTTT. Its translation is CATSGPAGSTDTQYF.

This clonotype was counted ten times or more. This sequence joins TRBV10-2 and TRBJ1-2, with D maybe TRBD1 (6 bases). The CDR3 is 13 amino acids. Trimming removed 8 bases at V and 6 bases at J, with 16 bases between. Looked up from germline, CDR1 is WSHSY and CDR2 is SAAADI. In DNA, the CDR3 is TGCGCCAGCGGGTTCACAGGGATCGATGGCTACACCTTC. As protein: CASGFTGIDGYTF.

This chain uses TRBV15 with TRBJ2-1; the match to TRBD2 covers 14 bases. The CDR3 sequence is 15 residues long. Trimming removed 5 bases from V and 10 bases from J; junction bases left unmatched: 7. Germline V lookup: CDR1 LNHNV, CDR2 YYDKDF (reference sequence). This CDR3 is CATSGGLAGVREQFF. The DNA of the CDR3 is TGTGCCACCAGCGGGGGACTAGCGGGAGTACGGGAGCAGTTCTTC.

This clonotype appeared a few times. The rearrangement uses TRBV5-1 and TRBJ2-2, with D perhaps TRBD1 (5 bases). The CDR3 sequence is 16 residues long. Germline V gene sequence: CDR1 SGHRS, CDR2 YFSETQ. V gave up 2 bases and J gave up 0 bases, with 11 bases separating them. Written as DNA, the CDR3 is TGCGCCAGCAGCTTTCGACAGAGATCGAACACCGGGGAGCTGTTTTTT. Protein product: CASSFRQRSNTGELFF.

This clonotype came up many times. The gene calls are TRBV2 and TRBJ2-3; D possibly matches TRBD1 or TRBD2 (6 bases each). This CDR3 spans 13 amino acids. Deletions cut 7 bases from V and 1 base from J, with 9 bases between. Looked up from germline, CDR1 is SNHLY and CDR2 is FYNNEI. The DNA of the CDR3 is TGTGCCAGCATGGGGGGCGGCACAGATACGCAGTATTTT. Protein product: CASMGGGTDTQYF.

This clonotype was found many times. This chain links TRBV20-1 with TRBJ2-7; D gene uncertain. Germline V gives CDR1 DFQATT, CDR2 SNEGSKA (reference sequence). Trimming took 3 bases from V and 5 from J, leaving 14 bases between them. The CDR3 totals 13 residues. CDR3 sequence: CSASGEDLHEQYF. The CDR3 bases are TGCAGTGCTAGCGGCGAGGACCTCCACGAGCAGTACTTC.

The CDR3 DNA follows: TGTGCCAGCAGCTTACGGGGGGACAGCTATGGCTACACCTTC. Translating gives CASSLRGDSYGYTF. The chain employs TRBV7-9 and TRBJ1-2; 7 nucleotides agree with TRBD1. The trim removed 2 bases at V and 4 bases at J, leaving 4 bases unmatched. CDR1 and CDR2 (germline): SEHNR, FQNEAQ (reference sequence). The CDR3 contains 14 residues.

The V gene is TRBV19, the J gene TRBJ2-1; 10 nucleotides align to TRBD1. Per germline, CDR1 LNHDA and CDR2 SQIVND (reference sequence). The CDR3 runs 12 residues. J was trimmed by 7 bases and V by 8 bases; bases with no gene match: 2. CDR3 nucleotides: TGTGCCAGTTCGGACAGGGGGAATGAGCAGTTCTTC. It is translated as CASSDRGNEQFF.

This clonotype has a count of ten or more. The V and J genes are TRBV11-2 and TRBJ1-2; possible D gene TRBD1, 6 bases. The germline V and J ends were trimmed by 2 bases and 4 bases, with 11 bases remaining between them. CDR1 SGHAT and CDR2 FQNNGV come from the germline V gene. The CDR3 has 14 residues. The CDR3 loop reads CASSLLTGSYGYTF. The CDR3 DNA follows: TGTGCCAGCAGCTTACTCACAGGGTCCTATGGCTACACCTTC.

V usage is TRBV5-5 and J usage is TRBJ2-2; D not certain. V gave up 4 bases and J gave up 5 bases, with 15 bases separating them. Germline CDR1 SGHKS, CDR2 YYEKEE (reference sequence). The CDR3 is 15 amino acids. The CDR3 reads CASSPSAASTGELFF. The CDR3 nucleotides are TGTGCCAGCAGCCCTTCGGCAGCATCAACCGGGGAGCTGTTTTTT.

This clonotype was counted ten times or more. This chain uses TRBV11-3 with TRBJ1-1, with D possibly TRBD1 on 6 matching bases. The V and J ends lost 3 bases and 1 base respectively, with 9 bases between them. The CDR3 is made up of 14 amino acids. The V gene's germline CDR1 is SGHNT and CDR2 YENEEA. DNA for the CDR3: TGTGCCAGCAGCTTGGGCAGGGGGAACACTGAAGCTTTCTTT. It yields the protein CASSLGRGNTEAFF.

This clonotype was counted ten times or more. The V and J genes are TRBV6-5 and TRBJ2-5, with D uncertain. V lost 0 bases and J 8 bases, leaving 19 bases between the germline ends. This CDR3 has 16 amino acids. From germline, CDR1 is MNHEY and CDR2 SVGAGI. CDR3 sequence (DNA): TGTGCCAGCAGTTACTCGAGCACGAGCGATGGGAAAACCCAGTACTTC. The encoded protein is CASSYSSTSDGKTQYF.